What follows are 26 T cell receptor beta chains derived from one specimen sequenced in a study of OX40 agonist ivuxolimab in advanced cancers. The repertoire was sequenced with immunoSEQ multiplex PCR; TCRdb's copy has only in-frame clones and lacks some. The profile covers around 30,000 clones, with approximately 90% appearing a single time and roughly a tenth taken by the ten largest. This sample comprised CD4+ or CD8+ T cells sorted from blood, obtained in a trial of the OX40 agonist ivuxolimab. Receptors were obtained from an adult with an advanced solid tumor such as melanoma, head and neck, liver or kidney cancer.

The chain employs TRBV5-1 and TRBJ1-1; the D is unclear. The germline V gene has CDR1 SGHRS and CDR2 YFSETQ. CDR3 size: 16 residues. V was pared by 0 bases and J by 0 bases, with 12 bases between. The CDR3 region is CASSLVGKPLNTEAFF. Written as DNA, the CDR3 is TGCGCCAGCAGCTTGGTTGGGAAGCCCTTGAACACTGAAGCTTTCTTT. The full variable domain, with the rest looked up from reference TRBV5-1 and TRBJ1-1, is KAGVTQTPRYLIKTRGQQVTLSCSPISGHRSVSWYQQTPGQGLQFLFEYFSETQRNKGNFPGRFSGRQFSNSRSEMNVSTLELGDSALYLCASSLVGKPLNTEAFFGQGTRLTVV.

V gene TRBV7-9 combines with J gene TRBJ1-1, with 9 nucleotides matching TRBD1. Per the germline V gene, CDR1 is SEHNR and CDR2 is FQNEAQ (reference sequence). The CDR3 runs 14 residues. V was clipped by 1 base and J by 7 bases; unmatched bases: 4. The CDR3 DNA sequence: TGTGCCAGCAGCTTAGGTGGGACAGGGCTTGAAGCTTTCTTT. This gives the protein CASSLGGTGLEAFF.

J is TRBJ1-1 and V is TRBV27, with D possibly TRBD1 on 5 matching bases. With 2 bases removed from V and 4 bases from J, the gap between germline ends came to 20 bases. The CDR3 is made up of 17 amino acids. Germline loops: CDR1 MNHEY, CDR2 SMNVEV (reference sequence). Here the CDR3 DNA reads TGTGCCAGCAGTTTAAGGGGTCGGGACTGGAGAGGCACTGAAGCTTTCTTT. Translation: CASSLRGRDWRGTEAFF.

The chain employs TRBV6-5 and TRBJ1-2; D not resolved. Germline loops: CDR1 MNHEY, CDR2 SVGAGI. This CDR3 comprises 12 residues. V was trimmed by 6 bases and J by 0 bases, leaving 5 bases between them. This CDR3 is CASRAPNYGYTF. The CDR3 coding sequence is TGTGCCAGCAGGGCACCTAACTATGGCTACACCTTC.

The V call is TRBV9, the J call TRBJ2-7; TRBD2 aligns across 9 bases. Trimming at V came to 0 bases and at J to 5 bases, leaving 12 bases not matched to a gene. The CDR3 is 17 amino acids. The germline V gene encodes CDR1 SGDLS and CDR2 YYNGEE. The CDR3 is CASSVDGGSGSGDEQYF. The CDR3 coding sequence is TGTGCCAGCAGCGTAGACGGTGGTAGCGGGAGTGGCGACGAGCAGTACTTC.

The chain has TRBV4-3 and TRBJ1-1, with D maybe TRBD1 (5 bases). The CDR3 covers 15 residues. Germline CDR1 LGHNA, CDR2 YSLEER. Trimming left V 0 bases short and J 4 bases short, with 12 bases between. The CDR3, as DNA: TGCGCCAGCAGCCAAGATCCGGGGGGAGGCACTGAAGCTTTCTTT. This gives the protein CASSQDPGGGTEAFF.

The CDR3 here is CSAGPNYGYTF. CDR3 coding DNA: TGCAGCGCCGGTCCAAACTATGGCTACACCTTC. J is TRBJ1-2 and V is TRBV29-1; no clear D. With 7 bases removed from V and 2 bases from J, the gap between germline ends came to 8 bases. Per the germline V gene, CDR1 is SQVTM and CDR2 is ANQGSEA. The CDR3 is 11 residues long.

This clone has a handful of counts. The genes are TRBV6-5 and TRBJ2-2; TRBD2 agrees at 7 bases. Germline trimming cut 6 bases from V and 3 bases from J; bases unmatched to any gene: 7. The CDR3 totals 15 residues. Germline CDR1 reads MNHEY; CDR2 reads SVGAGI. CDR3 DNA: TGTGCCAGCAGAGGGATGGGAGGGGACACCGGGGAGCTGTTTTTT. Residues: CASRGMGGDTGELFF.

The chain carries TRBV5-6 and TRBJ1-3; the D is unclear. The V end lost 0 bases, the J end lost 9 bases, and 16 bases lay between the germline ends. Germline values: CDR1 SGHDT, CDR2 YYEEEE. The CDR3 runs to 15 residues. CDR3 DNA sequence: TGTGCCAGCAGCTTGGGTCCTGCTTGGTGGAGCACCATATATTTT. It encodes CASSLGPAWWSTIYF.

The chain has TRBV9 and TRBJ2-3, with 14 positions matching TRBD2. CDR1 SGDLS and CDR2 YYNGEE come from the germline V gene. V lost 4 bases and J lost 2; bases outside the gene matches: 12. CDR3 size: 19 residues. The CDR3 nucleotides are TGTGCCAGCAGCCACAGTGTCAGGACTAGCGGGGGGAACACAGATACGCAGTATTTT. It yields the protein CASSHSVRTSGGNTDTQYF.

This clone was seen a few times. The chain carries TRBV4-1 and TRBJ2-7; D ambiguous. This CDR3 has 11 residues. Trimming pared 5 bases from V and 7 bases from J, leaving 9 bases between. The germline V gene encodes CDR1 MGHRA and CDR2 YSYEKL. The CDR3 here is CASSSAWEQYF. In DNA form, the CDR3 reads TGCGCCAGCAGCTCGGCTTGGGAGCAGTACTTC.

This sequence joins TRBV5-1 and TRBJ2-1; 7 positions agree with TRBD1. The V segment lost 7 bases and the J segment 7 bases; nucleotides outside the gene matches: 14. Per the germline V gene, CDR1 is SGHRS and CDR2 is YFSETQ. CDR3 length: 15 residues. This chain's CDR3 is CASALGQALMNEQFF. The CDR3 nucleotides read TGCGCCAGCGCACTAGGACAGGCGCTAATGAATGAGCAGTTCTTC. The full variable domain, rest sourced from reference TRBV5-1 and TRBJ2-1, is KAGVTQTPRYLIKTRGQQVTLSCSPISGHRSVSWYQQTPGQGLQFLFEYFSETQRNKGNFPGRFSGRQFSNSRSEMNVSTLELGDSALYLCASALGQALMNEQFFGPGTRLTVL.

The CDR3 is CASSLTGQGPYEQYF. The CDR3 DNA sequence: TGTGCCAGCAGCCTGACCGGACAGGGTCCGTACGAGCAGTACTTC. This chain links TRBV27 with TRBJ2-7, with 8 nucleotides matching TRBD1. Germline loops: CDR1 MNHEY, CDR2 SMNVEV (reference sequence). J lost 4 bases, V lost 6 bases, and 11 bases had no gene match. CDR3 length: 15 amino acids.

The rearrangement uses TRBV6-5 and TRBJ2-6; D gene ambiguous. Trimming stripped 6 bases from V and 2 bases from J, with 11 bases between. Germline-derived CDR1 and CDR2 are MNHEY and SVGAGI. There are 15 residues in the CDR3. The CDR3 loop is CASRSLHTGANVLTF. The CDR3 bases are TGTGCCAGCAGGAGCCTTCACACTGGGGCCAACGTCCTGACTTTC.

This chain links TRBV7-2 with TRBJ2-7; 8 bases match TRBD2. Per germline, CDR1 SGHTA and CDR2 FQGNSA. The V and J ends lost 1 base and 1 base, in that order; junction bases with no gene match: 3. The CDR3 is 15 residues long. The CDR3 DNA follows: TGTGCCAGCAGCTTAGTTGCTAGCGGGTCCTACGAGCAGTACTTC. It encodes CASSLVASGSYEQYF. The variable domain in full, with the rest retrieved from reference TRBV7-2 and TRBJ2-7, is GAGVSQSPSNKVTEKGKDVELRCDPISGHTALYWYRQSLGQGLEFLIYFQGNSAPDKSGLPSDRFSAERTGGSVSTLTIQRTQQEDSAVYLCASSLVASGSYEQYFGPGTRLTVT.

In its sample, this clone was seen once. The genes are TRBV6-5 and TRBJ1-1; 7 nucleotides match TRBD1. Germline CDR1 is MNHEY and CDR2 is SVGAGI. Trimming took 4 bases from V and 9 from J; bases not matched to a gene: 5. CDR3 length: 12 residues. CDR3 region: CASSSQGWKAFF. The CDR3 DNA reads TGTGCCAGCAGTTCACAGGGGTGGAAAGCTTTCTTT.

The sample holds one count of this clone. This chain joins TRBV4-3 and TRBJ2-7, with D uncertain. Trimming removed 0 bases at V and 0 bases at J, with 6 bases between. CDR3 size: 14 residues. Germline CDR1 reads LGHNA; CDR2 reads YSLEER. CDR3 coding DNA: TGCGCCAGCAGCCAAGATATGACCTCCTACGAGCAGTACTTC. It yields the protein CASSQDMTSYEQYF.

The chain links TRBV13 to TRBJ1-1; no definite D call. The CDR3 covers 15 residues. Trimming shortened V by 5 bases and J by 3 bases, and 16 bases separated the two germline ends. The germline gives CDR1 PRHDT, CDR2 FYEKMQ (reference sequence). CDR3 coding DNA: TGTGCCAGCAGCCCACCCGCGGTCGCTTACACTGAAGCTTTCTTT. Translated: CASSPPAVAYTEAFF.

CDR3: CASSYSIGASGETQYF. CDR3 DNA: TGTGCCAGCAGTTACTCGATTGGGGCCTCGGGAGAGACCCAGTACTTC. J is TRBJ2-5 and V is TRBV6-5; tentatively, D is TRBD1 (5 bases). The CDR3 contains 16 residues. Germline-derived CDR1 and CDR2 are MNHEY and SVGAGI. V gave up 0 bases and J gave up 4 bases, with 15 bases separating them.

This clone has a handful of counts. The gene calls are TRBV12-2 and TRBJ1-3; the DNA was not used to check the table's D call, TRBD1. TRBV12-2 is marked as a pseudogene. This CDR3 contains 16 residues. Here the CDR3 reads CASRLGRGPDGNTIYF. The CDR3 region has the DNA TGTGCAAGTCGCTTAGGTAGGGGCCCCGATGGAAACACCATATATTTT.

This chain links TRBV7-9 with TRBJ2-7; D is unclear. In germline, CDR1 is SEHNR, CDR2 FQNEAQ (reference sequence). The CDR3 spans 13 residues. Trimming removed 1 base at V and 2 bases at J, with 6 bases between. In nucleotides, the CDR3 is TGTGCCAGCAGCTTAGTCGAAACCTACGAGCAGTACTTC. Translation gives CASSLVETYEQYF.

The rearrangement joins TRBV5-4 to TRBJ1-1; no clear D gene. The V gene's germline CDR1 is SGHNT and CDR2 YYREEE (reference sequence). This CDR3 region has 12 residues. The V end was cut by 4 bases, the J end by 6 bases, with 10 bases between. This CDR3 is CASSPNGPEAFF. CDR3 DNA: TGTGCCAGCAGCCCTAATGGCCCTGAAGCTTTCTTT.

This chain links TRBV7-2 with TRBJ2-7; D not resolved. V lost 0 bases, J lost 0 bases, and 12 bases lay in between. The CDR3 spans 16 residues. Germline V CDR1 and CDR2: SGHTA, FQGNSA. CDR3 sequence: CASSLAGRRSSYEQYF. Written as DNA, the CDR3 is TGTGCCAGCAGCTTAGCAGGGCGAAGGAGCTCCTACGAGCAGTACTTC.

The gene calls are TRBV4-1 and TRBJ2-2; 10 positions agree with TRBD2. Per the germline V gene, CDR1 is MGHRA and CDR2 is YSYEKL. The V segment lost 7 bases and the J segment 1 base; nucleotides outside the gene matches: 6. CDR3 size: 16 residues. The CDR3 bases are TGCGCCAGCACTCAGTTAGCGGGGGGGAACACCGGGGAGCTGTTTTTT. This translates into CASTQLAGGNTGELFF.

Written as DNA, the CDR3 is TGTGCCAGCAGTTACGGCGGGGATGCTGGCTACACCTTC. It encodes CASSYGGDAGYTF. The chain employs TRBV6-5 and TRBJ1-2; no definite D call. With 2 bases removed from V and 7 bases from J, the gap between germline ends came to 11 bases. The germline CDR1 and CDR2 sequences are MNHEY and SVGAGI. The CDR3 is 13 amino acids.

The V gene is TRBV5-1, the J gene TRBJ2-5, with TRBD1 identical over 8 bases. Near its end, the DNA agrees better with TRBJ2-7, so the J call may be wrong. Germline V lookup: CDR1 SGHRS, CDR2 YFSETQ. The length of the CDR3 is 14 residues. This CDR3 reads CASSHGSGGFEQYF. In DNA, the CDR3 is TGCGCCAGCAGCCACGGTTCAGGGGGCTTCGAGCAGTACTTC.